This T cell receptor beta chain was sequenced in a study of cytomegalovirus exposure and HLA in healthy donors. Study as a whole: An analysis done earlier identified around 100 million unique TCR beta sequences from 200 million or so T cells.

The CDR3 spans 15 residues. Germline V CDR1 and CDR2: SNHLY, FYNNEI. V lost 2 bases to trimming and J lost 0 bases, with 9 bases between them. Findings and caveats of the study: Per published accounts, TCR beta sequences correctly predicted the HLA-A and HLA-B alleles of most subjects. In a later analysis, TCR beta V- and J-gene trimming was associated with a missense DCLRE1C variant.

Worth noting for this clone: The antigen remains unidentified.

Each donor was healthy, and each was a bone marrow donor. Amplification used 60 Vbeta primers and 13 Jbeta primers. Only in-frame clones appear in the TCRdb table, and some are missing; sequencing was by immunoSEQ multiplex PCR. In the table there are over 50,000 clones, about 67% of which are singletons. What was sequenced was PBMCs. This TCR was recovered from a middle-aged man in good health and CMV-seropositive. The genes are TRBV2 and TRBJ2-3; D may be TRBD1 (5 bases). The DNA for the CDR3 is TGTGCCAGCAGTGAACCAGGGATTAGCACAGATACGCAGTATTTT. Amino acids: CASSEPGISTDTQYF.